One sample yielded the 8 T cell receptor beta chains listed below, sequenced in a study of blood T cell repertoires in COVID-19. Using immunoSEQ multiplex PCR, the repertoire was profiled, and TCRdb retains in-frame clones only, with some absent. The sample lists roughly 47,000 clones; roughly 88% were seen once. The sample taken for sequencing was peripheral blood. All receptors derive from a woman over 75 with COVID-19, enrolled during active disease.

The J gene is TRBJ1-1, the V gene TRBV6-2 or TRBV6-3, with 7 bases that match TRBD1. J was trimmed by 0 bases and V by 2 bases; bases with no gene match: 9. CDR3 length: 17 amino acids. Germline lookup yields CDR1 MNHEY and CDR2 SVGEGT. In nucleotides, the CDR3 is TGTGCCAGCAGTTACACAATAACCGGGACAGTGAACACTGAAGCTTTCTTT. Translating it yields CASSYTITGTVNTEAFF.

This clone was counted a single time. This CDR3 is CATSDTRGRGTGELFF. The CDR3 DNA follows: TGTGCCACCAGTGATACGAGGGGGCGCGGAACCGGGGAGCTGTTTTTT. This rearrangement joins TRBV24-1 to TRBJ2-2; 7 bases agree with TRBD1. Per the germline V gene, CDR1 is KGHDR and CDR2 is SFDVKD. V was pared by 3 bases and J by 5 bases, with 8 bases of the junction left unmatched. There are 16 residues in the CDR3.

The V gene is TRBV29-1, the J gene TRBJ2-1; maybe TRBD1 (5 bases). CDR3 length: 15 residues. The germline V gene has CDR1 SQVTM and CDR2 ANQGSEA. Trimming cost V 3 bases and J 1 base, with 13 bases left between them. The CDR3 sequence: CSVDGGAESYNEQFF. CDR3 bases: TGCAGCGTTGACGGTGGGGCAGAGTCCTACAATGAGCAGTTCTTC.

The chain joins TRBV15 to TRBJ2-7; D is possibly TRBD1 (5 bases). CDR1 and CDR2 (germline): LNHNV, YYDKDF (reference sequence). Trimming cost V 0 bases and J 3 bases, with 9 bases left between them. The length of the CDR3 is 14 residues. The CDR3 nucleotides read TGTGCCACCAGCAGAGATGGGGCAGGCTACGAGCAGTACTTC. Protein: CATSRDGAGYEQYF.

This clone was seen just once. The V call is TRBV19, the J call TRBJ1-4, with TRBD1 identical over 8 bases. There are 16 residues in the CDR3. The trim removed 7 bases at V and 8 bases at J, leaving 15 bases unmatched. Germline V gene lookup returns CDR1 LNHDA and CDR2 SQIVND (reference sequence). The CDR3: CASTPAGAGGREKLFF. The CDR3 DNA follows: TGTGCCAGTACCCCCGCAGGGGCAGGGGGCCGGGAAAAACTGTTTTTT.

The V and J genes are TRBV6-5 and TRBJ2-7; D perhaps matches TRBD1 (6 bases). Trimming took 4 bases from V and 2 from J, leaving 12 bases between them. CDR1 is MNHEY, CDR2 SVGAGI, per germline. This CDR3 is 14 amino acids long. DNA of the CDR3: TGTGCCAGCAGTTCCTCACAGGGACCCTACGAGCAGTACTTC. It is translated as CASSSSQGPYEQYF.

The rearrangement uses TRBV3-1 (or the pseudogene TRBV3-2) and TRBJ1-2; TRBD1 agrees at 11 bases. This CDR3 has 15 residues. The germline CDR1 and CDR2 sequences are LGHDT and YNNKEL (reference sequence). With 4 bases clipped from V and 3 bases from J, the junction kept 4 bases outside the gene matches. The CDR3 DNA follows: TGTGCCAGCAGCCGGCGGACAGGGGGCGACTATGGCTACACCTTC. This sequence encodes CASSRRTGGDYGYTF.

This rearrangement joins TRBV3-1 (or the pseudogene TRBV3-2) to TRBJ2-7; TRBD1 aligns across 8 bases. The CDR3 is made up of 13 amino acids. The V gene end was trimmed by 3 bases and the J gene end by 6 bases; junction bases not matched to a gene: 4. CDR1 is LGHDT, CDR2 YNNKEL, per germline (reference sequence). CDR3 protein: CASSHRTGSEQYF. The CDR3 DNA sequence: TGTGCCAGCAGCCATAGGACAGGGTCCGAGCAGTACTTC.